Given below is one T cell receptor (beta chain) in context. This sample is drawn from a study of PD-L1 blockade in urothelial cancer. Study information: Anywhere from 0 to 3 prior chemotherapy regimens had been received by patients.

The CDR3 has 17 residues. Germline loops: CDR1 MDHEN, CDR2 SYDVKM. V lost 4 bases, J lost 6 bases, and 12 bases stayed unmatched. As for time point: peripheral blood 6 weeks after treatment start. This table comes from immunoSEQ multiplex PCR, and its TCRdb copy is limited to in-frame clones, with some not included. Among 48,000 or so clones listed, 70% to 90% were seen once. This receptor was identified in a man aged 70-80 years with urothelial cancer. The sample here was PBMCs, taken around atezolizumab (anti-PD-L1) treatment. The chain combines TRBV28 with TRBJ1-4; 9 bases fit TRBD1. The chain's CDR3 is CASSSTAHRGLDEKLFF. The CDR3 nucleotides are TGTGCCAGCAGTTCTACCGCCCACAGGGGGCTGGATGAAAAACTGTTTTTT.